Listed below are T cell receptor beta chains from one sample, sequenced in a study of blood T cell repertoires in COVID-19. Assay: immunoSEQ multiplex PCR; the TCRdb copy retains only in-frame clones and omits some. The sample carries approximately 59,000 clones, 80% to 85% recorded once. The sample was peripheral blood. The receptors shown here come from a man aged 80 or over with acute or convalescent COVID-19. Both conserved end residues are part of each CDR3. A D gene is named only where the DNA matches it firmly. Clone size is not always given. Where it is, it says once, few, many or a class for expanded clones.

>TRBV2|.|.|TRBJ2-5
CASSESVQETQYF
TGTGCCAGCAGTGAATCAGTCCAAGAGACCCAGTACTTC
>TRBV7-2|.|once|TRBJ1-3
CASSFGGVGNTIYF
TGTGCCAGCAGCTTTGGGGGGGTCGGAAACACCATATATTTT
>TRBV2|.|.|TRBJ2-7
CASRDFRVTYEQYF
TGTGCCAGCAGAGACTTCCGGGTTACCTACGAGCAGTACTTC
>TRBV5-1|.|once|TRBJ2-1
CASSPSRVTSDEQFF
TGCGCCAGCAGCCCTTCCCGAGTTACCAGCGATGAGCAGTTCTTC
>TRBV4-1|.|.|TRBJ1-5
CASSRGQPQHF
TGCGCCAGCAGCCGAGGCCAGCCCCAGCATTTT
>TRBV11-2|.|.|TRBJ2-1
CASSLSQGRAYNEQFF
TGTGCCAGCAGCTTATCCCAGGGGCGCGCCTACAATGAGCAGTTCTTC
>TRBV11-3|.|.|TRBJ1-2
CASSQPRGESCGYTF
TGTGCCAGCAGCCAACCTAGGGGCGAGTCCTGCGGCTACACCTTC
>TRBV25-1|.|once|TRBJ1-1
CASSELGGNTEAFF
TGTGCCAGCAGTGAATTGGGGGGGAACACTGAAGCTTTCTTT
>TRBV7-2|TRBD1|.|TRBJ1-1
CASSLVGTGLAAFF
TGTGCCAGCAGCTTAGTCGGGACAGGGTTGGCAGCTTTCTTT
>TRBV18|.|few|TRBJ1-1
CASSPRLGGLNTEAFF
TGTGCCAGCTCACCAAGGCTCGGGGGTCTGAACACTGAAGCTTTCTTT
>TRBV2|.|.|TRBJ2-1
CASSVASGSTGMAFF
.
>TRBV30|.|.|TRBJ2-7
CAWRRGQGTYEQYF
TGTGCCTGGAGAAGAGGCCAGGGGACCTACGAGCAGTACTTC
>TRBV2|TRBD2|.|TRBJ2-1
CASLGLAGVNEQFF
TGTGCCAGCTTGGGGCTAGCGGGAGTCAATGAGCAGTTCTTC
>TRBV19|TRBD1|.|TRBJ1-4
CASSPRGQGGKLFF
TGTGCCAGTAGTCCGCGCGGACAGGGAGGAAAACTGTTTTTT
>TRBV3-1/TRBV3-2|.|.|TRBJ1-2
CASSQSYGYTF
TGTGCCAGCAGCCAGAGCTATGGCTACACCTTC
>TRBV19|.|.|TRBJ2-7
CASRPTSSYEQYF
TGTGCCAGTAGGCCGACTTCGTCCTACGAGCAGTACTTC
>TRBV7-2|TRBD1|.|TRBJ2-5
CASNLGTGYQETQYF
TGTGCCAGCAACTTGGGGACAGGGTACCAAGAGACCCAGTACTTC
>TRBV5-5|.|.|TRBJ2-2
CASSLLAELNTGELFF
TGTGCCAGCAGCTTGTTAGCGGAGTTGAACACCGGGGAGCTGTTTTTT
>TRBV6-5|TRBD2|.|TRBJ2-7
CASRPAGVDEQYF
TGTGCCAGCAGACCAGCGGGAGTCGACGAGCAGTACTTC
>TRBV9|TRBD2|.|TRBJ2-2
CASSVSTSGENTGELFF
TGTGCCAGCAGCGTTTCGACTAGCGGGGAAAACACCGGGGAGCTGTTTTTT
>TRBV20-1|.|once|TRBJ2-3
CSASRPGSDTQYF
TGCAGTGCTAGTCGTCCGGGATCAGATACGCAGTATTTT
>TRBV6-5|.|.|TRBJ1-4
CASSALQGRNEKLFF
TGTGCCAGCAGCGCATTACAGGGAAGGAATGAAAAACTGTTTTTT
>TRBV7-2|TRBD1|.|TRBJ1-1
CASSPRQGANTEAFF
TGTGCCAGCAGCCCCCGACAGGGGGCGAACACTGAAGCTTTCTTT
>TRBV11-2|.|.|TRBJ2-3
CASSATMDTQYF
TGTGCCAGCAGCGCGACTATGGATACGCAGTATTTT
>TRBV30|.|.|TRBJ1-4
CAWSRGTLAANEKLFF
TGTGCCTGGAGTAGGGGGACCCTAGCGGCTAATGAAAAACTGTTTTTT
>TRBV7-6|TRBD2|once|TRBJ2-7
CASSLGSAGGLGEQYF
TGTGCCAGCAGCTTAGGGTCAGCGGGGGGGCTGGGAGAGCAGTACTTC
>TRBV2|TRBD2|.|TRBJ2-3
CASSGGNRRGGITQYF
TGTGCCAGCAGTGGAGGAAATAGGCGGGGGGGTATTACGCAGTATTTT
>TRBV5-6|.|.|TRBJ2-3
CASTTQGLNTDTQYF
TGTGCCAGCACCACACAGGGTCTCAACACAGATACGCAGTATTTT
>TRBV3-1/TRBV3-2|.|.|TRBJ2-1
CASSQEPGEWNEQFF
TGTGCCAGCAGCCAAGAACCGGGGGAATGGAATGAGCAGTTCTTC
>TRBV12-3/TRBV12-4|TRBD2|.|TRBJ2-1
CASGLADANEQFF
TGTGCCAGCGGACTAGCGGACGCCAATGAGCAGTTCTTC
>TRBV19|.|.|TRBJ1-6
CASSRPGSNNSPLHF
TGTGCCAGTAGTAGACCCGGGAGCAATAATTCACCCCTCCACTTT
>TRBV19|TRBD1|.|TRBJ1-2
CASDKGQRHYTF
TGTGCCAGTGACAAGGGACAGAGGCACTACACCTTC
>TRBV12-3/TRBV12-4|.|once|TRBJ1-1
CASNRQQNTEAFF
TGTGCCAGCAACCGACAGCAGAACACTGAAGCTTTCTTT
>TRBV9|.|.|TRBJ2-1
CASSAVENEQFF
TGTGCCAGCAGCGCCGTCGAGAATGAGCAGTTCTTC
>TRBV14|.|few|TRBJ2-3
CASSQDAGWADTQYF
TGTGCCAGCAGCCAAGATGCGGGGTGGGCAGATACGCAGTATTTT
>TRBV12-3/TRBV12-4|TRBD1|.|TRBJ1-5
CASSIQGTQPQHF
TGTGCCAGCAGTATACAGGGGACTCAGCCCCAGCATTTT
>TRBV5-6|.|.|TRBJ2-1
CASSLAIPSGEQFF
TGTGCCAGCAGCTTGGCCATCCCAAGCGGTGAGCAGTTCTTC
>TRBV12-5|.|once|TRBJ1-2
CASGLVPGGEVYGYTF
TGTGCTAGTGGTTTGGTACCGGGGGGCGAAGTCTATGGCTACACCTTC
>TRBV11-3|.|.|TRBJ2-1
CASSLGGEWNEQFF
TGTGCCAGCAGCTTAGGGGGCGAATGGAATGAGCAGTTCTTC
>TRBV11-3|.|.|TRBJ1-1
CASSLERGGGAFF
TGTGCCAGCAGCTTAGAGAGAGGGGGGGGAGCTTTCTTT
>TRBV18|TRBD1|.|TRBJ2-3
CASSPTITGTGSTDTQYF
TGTGCCAGCTCACCGACAATTACCGGGACAGGAAGCACAGATACGCAGTATTTT
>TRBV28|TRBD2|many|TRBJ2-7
CASSFPASGTVSYEQYF
TGTGCCAGCAGTTTCCCCGCTAGCGGGACCGTCTCCTACGAGCAGTACTTC
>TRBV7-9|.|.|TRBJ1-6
CASTVGEGRSPLHF
TGTGCCAGCACCGTAGGAGAGGGGAGGTCACCCCTCCACTTT
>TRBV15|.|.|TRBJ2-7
CATSPGNTGYEQYF
TGTGCCACCAGCCCAGGGAACACTGGCTACGAGCAGTACTTC
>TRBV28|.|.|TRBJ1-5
CASRDSMGPNQPQHF
TGTGCCAGCAGGGATTCGATGGGGCCCAATCAGCCCCAGCATTTT
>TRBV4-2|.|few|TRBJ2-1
CASSLKTGGNEQFF
TGTGCCAGCAGCCTCAAGACCGGGGGCAATGAGCAGTTCTTC
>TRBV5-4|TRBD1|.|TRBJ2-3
CASSSTGTGLVDTQYF
TGTGCCAGCAGCTCTACCGGGACAGGGTTGGTAGATACGCAGTATTTT
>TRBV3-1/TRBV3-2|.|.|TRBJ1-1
CASSQGGRVAFF
TGTGCCAGCAGCCAAGGGGGGAGGGTAGCTTTCTTT
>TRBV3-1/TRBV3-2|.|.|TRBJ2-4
CASSQSRSIAKNIQYF
TGTGCCAGCAGCCAATCGAGGTCCATAGCCAAAAACATTCAGTACTTC
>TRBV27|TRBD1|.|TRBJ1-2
CASSFWDRGGYTF
TGTGCCAGCAGTTTCTGGGACAGGGGTGGCTACACCTTC
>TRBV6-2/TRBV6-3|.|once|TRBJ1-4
CASSPPRGVDEKLFF
TGTGCCAGCAGCCCACCCCGGGGGGTTGACGAAAAACTGTTTTTT
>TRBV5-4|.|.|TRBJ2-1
CASSLFSAGSDEQFF
TGTGCCAGCAGCTTGTTCTCGGCAGGGTCGGATGAGCAGTTCTTC
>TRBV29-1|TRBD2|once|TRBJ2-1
CSVDGTSGRAFSYNEQFF
TGCAGCGTTGACGGGACTAGCGGGAGGGCCTTCTCCTACAATGAGCAGTTCTTC
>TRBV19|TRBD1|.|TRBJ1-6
CASSSTGGHSPLHF
TGTGCCAGTAGTTCTACAGGGGGTCATTCACCCCTCCACTTT
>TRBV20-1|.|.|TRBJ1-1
CSAERGSEAFF
TGCAGTGCTGAGCGGGGGTCTGAAGCTTTCTTT